A selection of T cell receptor beta chains follows, all from one sample in a study of T-cell memory formation after mild COVID-19. Each CDR3 protein gets one entry after TCRdb re-called the 5' RACE reads with MiXCR. The data hold about 340,000 distinct CDR3 sequences, with roughly 14% observed a single time. Sequencing used PBMCs or a T cell subset sorted from them (not recorded which). These receptor sequences come from a man between 18 and 35 years old who had mild COVID-19 (a few samples of this study predate the infection). Cell type and time point are not known. CDR3s include the opening cysteine and the closing phenylalanine or tryptophan. The order of the fields is J gene, CDR3 length, D gene, V gene, clone size, CDR3 DNA, CDR3 protein. A D gene is named only where the DNA matches it firmly. The size entry is marked missing in some rows and otherwise reads once, few, many or a size class.

>TRBJ2-3|18|TRBD2|TRBV6-2/TRBV6-3|few
TGTGCCAGCAGTTACTACGACGGCGGGGGGGCCGGCACAGATACGCAGTATTTT
CASSYYDGGGAGTDTQYF
>TRBJ2-7|15|TRBD2|TRBV4-1|NA
TGCGCCAGCAGCCAAGATGGCGGGGGGGCCTACGAGCAGTACTTC
CASSQDGGGAYEQYF
>TRBJ1-5|16|TRBD1|TRBV5-5|few
TGTGCCAGCAGCTTGGAGGGCAGGGGGCTTAGCCAGCCCCAGCATTTT
CASSLEGRGLSQPQHF
>TRBJ2-2|17|NA|TRBV4-1|NA
TGCGCCAGCAGCCAAGGCCTACAGGGCGTAGACACCGGGGAGCTGTTTTTT
CASSQGLQGVDTGELFF
>TRBJ2-3|15|TRBD2|TRBV4-3|many
TGCGCCAGCAGCCAACCTAGCGGGGGTCGGGTTACGCAGTATTTT
CASSQPSGGRVTQYF
>TRBJ1-2|14|TRBD1|TRBV5-6|NA
TGTGCCAGCAGCTTACATCAGGGGGCATATGGCTACACCTTC
CASSLHQGAYGYTF
>TRBJ2-1|15|NA|TRBV6-5|NA
TGTGCCAGCAGTACCTCGATCGCGGGGGCTCGTGAGCAGTTCTTC
CASSTSIAGAREQFF
>TRBJ2-3|16|TRBD2|TRBV12-3/TRBV12-4|NA
TGTGCCAGCAGTACTGGGACTAGCCGGCCCACAGATACGCAGTATTTT
CASSTGTSRPTDTQYF
>TRBJ1-6|15|NA|TRBV7-2|few
TGTGCCAGCAGCCAGAGGACAGCCCGTAATTCACCCCTCCACTTT
CASSQRTARNSPLHF
>TRBJ2-1|14|TRBD1|TRBV24-1|few
TGTGCCACCAGTGACTGGGACAGGGGCGATGAGCAGTTCTTC
CATSDWDRGDEQFF
>TRBJ1-2|11|NA|TRBV20-1|NA
TGCAGTCCGCGGACAGCTTATGGCTACACCTTC
CSPRTAYGYTF
>TRBJ2-4|18|TRBD2|TRBV7-9|NA
TGTGCCAGCAGCTTATGGCTAGCGGGGGGGCTGGCCAAAAACATTCAGTACTTC
CASSLWLAGGLAKNIQYF
>TRBJ2-1|10|NA|TRBV20-1|many
TGCAGTGCTTTTGACAATGAGCAGTTCTTC
CSAFDNEQFF
>TRBJ1-3|12|NA|TRBV30|few
TGTGCCTGGACAGGGGCTGGAAACACCATATATTTT
CAWTGAGNTIYF
>TRBJ2-1|16|NA|TRBV7-2|few
TGTGCCAGCAGCTCATCCCTCGGGGGTACCTACAATGAGCAGTTCTTC
CASSSSLGGTYNEQFF
>TRBJ1-1|14|NA|TRBV6-2/TRBV6-3|many
TGTGCCAGCAGCCATGCCTTGTTCAGAGGTGAAGCTTTCTTT
CASSHALFRGEAFF
>TRBJ2-3|15|TRBD2|TRBV20-1|few
TGCAGTGCTCCTTACGGGACTAGCGGTCATGATACGCAGTATTTT
CSAPYGTSGHDTQYF
>TRBJ1-6|12|NA|TRBV10-3|NA
TGTGCCATCAGGGGGACGGATTCACCCCTCCACTTT
CAIRGTDSPLHF
>TRBJ2-3|15|TRBD2|TRBV7-2|few
TGTGCCAGCAGCTTACGGGGGGGCCTCGCAGATACGCAGTATTTT
CASSLRGGLADTQYF
>TRBJ2-3|16|TRBD2|TRBV7-9|many
TGTGCCAGCAGCCCCCGGAGGGCGGGGGGTTCAGATACGCAGTATTTT
CASSPRRAGGSDTQYF
>TRBJ1-1|15|NA|TRBV29-1|NA
TGCAGCGTAGATGCCCGGTTCAAGGGAAACACTGAAGCTTTATTT
CSVDARFKGNTEALF
>TRBJ2-1|14|TRBD2|TRBV6-2/TRBV6-3|few
TGTGCCAGCAACCCCTGGGGGGGAATGAATGAGCAGTTCTTC
CASNPWGGMNEQFF
>TRBJ1-1|14|NA|TRBV12-3/TRBV12-4|NA
TGTGCCAGCAGGGAATCGGGGATGAACACTGAAGCTTTCTTT
CASRESGMNTEAFF
>TRBJ1-2|16|NA|TRBV18|NA
TGTGCCAGCTCACCCCAAACGAGCGGGCGGAGCGGGGGCTACACCTTC
CASSPQTSGRSGGYTF
>TRBJ2-5|13|NA|TRBV6-5|many
TGTGCCAGAAAAAAGACAGCTGCGGAGACCCAGTACTTC
CARKKTAAETQYF
>TRBJ2-7|13|NA|TRBV12-3/TRBV12-4|NA
TGTGCCAGCACGTTGGAGGGCGTATACGAGCAGTACTTC
CASTLEGVYEQYF
>TRBJ2-1|17|TRBD2|TRBV3-1|few
TGTGCCAGCAGCCAAGATCGGTCTAGCGGGGTTACGAATGAGCAGTTCTTC
CASSQDRSSGVTNEQFF
>TRBJ2-3|15|NA|TRBV20-1|few
TGCAGTGCTAGATCGGGGGGCGGGGGCGCAGATACGCAGTATTTT
CSARSGGGGADTQYF
>TRBJ1-2|14|NA|TRBV5-1|few
TGCGCCAGCAGCTTGACGGTACCTAACTATGGCTACACCTTC
CASSLTVPNYGYTF
>TRBJ2-2|14|TRBD2|TRBV19|NA
TGTGCCAGTGGGGACTACGCGAACACCGGGGAGCTGTTTTTT
CASGDYANTGELFF
>TRBJ2-5|16|TRBD2|TRBV15|few
TGTGCCACCAGCAGAGGGATAGCGGGGAACCAAGAGACCCAGTACTTC
CATSRGIAGNQETQYF
>TRBJ1-1|12|NA|TRBV12-3/TRBV12-4|NA
TGTGCCAGCAGTTTACGATCAGTTGAAGCTTTCTTT
CASSLRSVEAFF
>TRBJ2-2|15|NA|TRBV5-1|NA
TGCGCCAGCAGCTTGGGTTCCAGGTTCACCGGGGAGCTGTTTTTT
CASSLGSRFTGELFF
>TRBJ1-5|16|NA|TRBV5-6|NA
TGTGCCAGCAGCCTGGGAGGACAAATGAGCAATCAGCCCCAGCATTTT
CASSLGGQMSNQPQHF
>TRBJ2-1|15|TRBD1|TRBV7-9|few
TGTGCCAGCAGCTGGGGACAGGCGGTAGGGAATGAGCAGTTCTTC
CASSWGQAVGNEQFF
>TRBJ2-2|15|TRBD1|TRBV9|NA
TGTGCCAGCAGAGACAGGGACCTGAACACCGGGGAGCTGTTTTTT
CASRDRDLNTGELFF
>TRBJ2-1|17|TRBD2|TRBV4-2|NA
TGTGCCAGCAGCCAAGATATGGCGGGGGGTCCCGTCCAGGAGCAGTTCTTC
CASSQDMAGGPVQEQFF
>TRBJ2-2|14|NA|TRBV6-6|NA
TGTGCCAGCAGTAACTCTGCGAACACCGGGGAGCTGTTTTTT
CASSNSANTGELFF
>TRBJ1-6|15|TRBD1|TRBV5-1|NA
TGCGCCAGCAGCTGGGGGACAGGTCAAGCGGCGCCCCTCCACTTT
CASSWGTGQAAPLHF
>TRBJ2-5|13|NA|TRBV18|few
TGTGCCAGCTCACCACGAGGAGGGGGGACCCAGTACTTC
CASSPRGGGTQYF
>TRBJ2-3|18|NA|TRBV4-2|NA
TGTGCCAGCAGCCAAGATTCTACTCGCGGGTACGGAGCAGATACGCAGTATTTT
CASSQDSTRGYGADTQYF
>TRBJ1-2|14|NA|TRBV25-1|few
TGTGCCAGCAGTGGGGACGTACCTTCCTATGGCTACACCTTC
CASSGDVPSYGYTF
>TRBJ1-2|13|TRBD1|TRBV7-6|NA
TGTGCCAGCAGCCCCTGGACAGGTCATGGCTACACCTTC
CASSPWTGHGYTF
>TRBJ2-1|15|NA|TRBV7-9|NA
TGTGCCAGCAGCTTCCGGAGCGCGACCTTCGGTGAGCAGTTCTTC
CASSFRSATFGEQFF
>TRBJ2-3|16|NA|TRBV5-4|few
TGTGCCAGCAGCTTGGTCCCGGGGGGCAGCACAGATACGCAGTATTTT
CASSLVPGGSTDTQYF
>TRBJ2-2|17|TRBD2|TRBV4-1|NA
TGCGCCAGCAGCCAAGATAGGCGGGGGACCCTCACCGGGGAGCTGTTTTTT
CASSQDRRGTLTGELFF
>TRBJ2-1|15|TRBD2|TRBV20-1|few
TGCAGTGCTGGGCTTCGTCGGGGGGGCCAGAATGAGCAGTTCTTC
CSAGLRRGGQNEQFF
>TRBJ2-2|13|NA|TRBV20-1|few
TGCAGTGTGAATACCGCGAACACCGGGGAGCTGTTTTTT
CSVNTANTGELFF
>TRBJ2-5|14|NA|TRBV7-2|NA
TGTGCCAGCAGCTTATTTCATCGTAAAGAGACCCAGTACTTC
CASSLFHRKETQYF
>TRBJ1-6|13|NA|TRBV6-5|many
TGTGCCAGCAGCCTCGGTTATCGGTCACCCCTCCACTTT
CASSLGYRSPLHF
>TRBJ2-3|12|TRBD1|TRBV28|few
TGTGCCCTCTCGACAGGGCCAGATACGCAGTATTTT
CALSTGPDTQYF
>TRBJ2-1|11|NA|TRBV5-6|NA
TGTGCCAGCAGCTCCGATGGGGGTTCGTTCTTC
CASSSDGGSFF
>TRBJ2-5|16|TRBD2|TRBV20-1|NA
TGCAGTGCTTTTCCCGGGACTAGCGGAACCCAAGAGACCCAGTACTTC
CSAFPGTSGTQETQYF
>TRBJ2-1|13|NA|TRBV9|few
TGTGCCAGCAGCCAGACCCTGGACGCCGAGCAGTTCTTC
CASSQTLDAEQFF
>TRBJ2-7|15|TRBD1|TRBV5-1|many
TGCGCCAGCAGCCTACTGACAGGGGAAACCTACGAGCAGTACTTC
CASSLLTGETYEQYF
>TRBJ2-2|12|NA|TRBV28|many
TGTGCCAGCAGCGTCATCACCGGGGAGCTGTTTTTT
CASSVITGELFF